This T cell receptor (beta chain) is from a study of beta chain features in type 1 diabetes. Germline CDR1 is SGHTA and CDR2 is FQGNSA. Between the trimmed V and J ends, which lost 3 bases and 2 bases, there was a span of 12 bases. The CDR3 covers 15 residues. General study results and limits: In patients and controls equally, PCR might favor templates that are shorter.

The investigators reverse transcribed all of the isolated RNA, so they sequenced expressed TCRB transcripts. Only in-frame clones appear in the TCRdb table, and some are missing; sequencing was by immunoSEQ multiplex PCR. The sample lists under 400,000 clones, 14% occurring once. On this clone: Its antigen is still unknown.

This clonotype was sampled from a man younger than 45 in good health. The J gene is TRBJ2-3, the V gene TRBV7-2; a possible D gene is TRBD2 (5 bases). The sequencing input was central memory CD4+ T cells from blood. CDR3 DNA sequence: TGTGCCAGCAGCTTTAAGCGGAATCCCACAGATACGCAGTATTTT. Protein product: CASSFKRNPTDTQYF.